This T cell receptor beta chain was sequenced for a study of blood T cell repertoires in COVID-19. As for the study in general: Sites across the United States, Italy and Spain contributed samples from acute and convalescent COVID-19. Sources were T cells, B-cell-depleted T cells, or PBMCs; the material itself was cDNA or gDNA.

Study processing details: Reference gene primer amplification yielded estimated nucleated cell counts. Assay: immunoSEQ multiplex PCR; the TCRdb copy retains only in-frame clones and omits some. The DNA gave D and trimming, while V, J and clone size come from that table. The table has around 270,000 clones, about 89% seen once; the top ten hold 4.6%. From germline, CDR1 is LNHDA and CDR2 SQIVND (reference sequence). The CDR3 runs to 16 residues. V lost 9 bases and J 1 base, leaving 19 bases between the germline ends. This sequence was found in a man aged 40-49 years with acute or convalescent COVID-19. The rearrangement joins TRBV19 to TRBJ1-3; no definite D call. The sample consisted of peripheral blood. The CDR3 sequence is CASVAERLGSGNTIYF. The CDR3 DNA sequence: TGTGCCAGCGTGGCCGAGCGTCTGGGTTCTGGAAACACCATATATTTT.